The 3 T cell receptor beta chains reported below all come from one sample, sequenced in a study of T cells in Graves' hyperthyroidism and ophthalmopathy. The TCR beta CDR3 regions underwent amplification using RNA transcripts as the source. The HTBI primer set drove a first-round RT-PCR of the TCR CDR3. Each CDR3 protein is one row after TCRdb ran MiXCR on the multiplex PCR reads. Of around 600,000 distinct CDR3 sequences in the sample, 15% to 17% are singletons; the top ten hold under 8%. The sequenced material came from blood. The receptor set was obtained from a woman aged 25 to 39 with Graves' hyperthyroidism.

This clonotype occurred many times. V gene TRBV27 combines with J gene TRBJ1-1; 7 nucleotides line up with TRBD1. This CDR3 spans 15 amino acids. V was clipped by 1 base and J by 1 base; unmatched bases: 3. CDR1 MNHEY and CDR2 SMNVEV come from the germline V gene (reference sequence). The DNA for the CDR3 is TGTGCCAGCAGTTTATACCGGACAGGGAACACTGAAGCTTTCTTT. This gives the protein CASSLYRTGNTEAFF.

In its sample, this clonotype was seen many times. This chain uses TRBV3-1 with TRBJ2-1; D is perhaps TRBD2 (6 bases). Trimming took off 4 bases at V and 8 bases at J, with 18 bases between the two ends. Per germline, CDR1 LGHDT and CDR2 YNNKEL (reference sequence). This CDR3 is built from 15 residues. The CDR3, as DNA: TGTGCCAGCAGCCTCAGTGGAGCGGGCGGGGATGAGCAGTTCTTC. As protein: CASSLSGAGGDEQFF.

This clonotype was picked up many times. The V and J genes are TRBV7-9 and TRBJ1-1, with a tentative D call TRBD1 (6 bases). This CDR3 is built from 13 residues. Germline V gene data show CDR1 as SEHNR and CDR2 as FQNEAQ (reference sequence). The ends were cut back, 11 bases at V and 3 bases at J, with 16 bases in the middle. This chain's CDR3 is CASHRERDTEAFF. In DNA, the CDR3 is TGTGCCTCCCACAGGGAGAGGGACACTGAAGCTTTCTTT.